The entry below describes one T cell receptor beta chain. The data were obtained in a study of technical replicates of blood from a few donors. Profiling relied on immunoSEQ multiplex PCR, and the TCRdb table lists in-frame clones only, not all of them. Of approximately 70,000 clones in the sample, just over 90% are singletons; the top ten hold 4.7%. V was cut by 1 base and J by 2 bases, with 13 bases left in between. CDR1 SGHRS and CDR2 YFSETQ come from the germline V gene. The CDR3 extends over 15 amino acids. The specimen was PBMCs. This sequence was found in a human donor in good health. Some clones in this sample may be carry-over from other donors' samples. The V and J genes are TRBV5-1 and TRBJ2-7, with D perhaps TRBD2 (6 bases). The CDR3 is CASSLQPGEAYEQYF. The CDR3 DNA sequence: TGCGCCAGCAGCTTGCAACCGGGGGAGGCCTACGAGCAGTACTTC. Complete variable domain (other parts from reference TRBV5-1 and TRBJ2-7): KAGVTQTPRYLIKTRGQQVTLSCSPISGHRSVSWYQQTPGQGLQFLFEYFSETQRNKGNFPGRFSGRQFSNSRSEMNVSTLELGDSALYLCASSLQPGEAYEQYFGPGTRLTVT.